The present TCR beta chain was sequenced within a study of blood T cells in healthy people across ages. The CDR3 covers 13 residues. Trimming pared 3 bases from V and 6 bases from J, leaving 11 bases between. General study points: It was not possible, with unsorted PBMCs, to conclusively compare naive and antigen-experienced cells.

Comments on this clonotype: The target antigen is unknown.

Primers used in a second PCR of roughly 6 to 11 cycles were a sample-barcoded 5' primer and a J-beta primer mix. With 12 random nucleotides, a template-switch adaptor tagged each individual cDNA molecule. TCRdb reprocessed the 5' RACE reads via MiXCR and lists one record per CDR3 protein. The sample consists of around 1.5 million distinct CDR3 sequences, about 35% of them appearing once. Sequencing input: blood. The receptor was isolated from a woman aged 25 to 39 in good health. This chain links TRBV12-3 or TRBV12-4 with TRBJ2-5; tentatively, D is TRBD1 or TRBD2 (5 bases each). The CDR3 is CASSFGGGKTQYF. The CDR3 DNA follows: TGTGCCAGCAGTTTTGGGGGTGGGAAGACCCAGTACTTC.